The next 10 T cell receptor beta chains were all read from a single sample in a study of blood T cell repertoires in COVID-19. Using immunoSEQ multiplex PCR, the repertoire was profiled, and TCRdb retains in-frame clones only, with some absent. The sample holds roughly 200,000 clones, about 85% seen once. Input material: peripheral blood. These receptors came from a woman in her 30s with active or convalescent COVID-19.

The chain carries TRBV29-1 and TRBJ1-1; tentatively, D is TRBD1 (5 bases). The V and J ends lost 6 bases and 0 bases respectively, with 8 bases between them. Germline CDR1 is SQVTM and CDR2 is ANQGSEA. The CDR3 is 12 amino acids. CDR3 amino acids: CSVGGVNTEAFF. In nucleotides, the CDR3 is TGCAGCGTGGGGGGGGTGAACACTGAAGCTTTCTTT.

The J gene is TRBJ2-5, the V gene TRBV6-2 or TRBV6-3; TRBD1 matches at 7 bases. The V segment lost 5 bases and the J segment 2 bases; nucleotides outside the gene matches: 14. CDR3 length: 17 amino acids. CDR1 and CDR2 (germline): MNHEY, SVGEGT. The CDR3 reads CASSQITGVRLQETQYF. The CDR3, as DNA: TGTGCCAGCAGTCAGATTACAGGGGTCCGACTTCAAGAGACCCAGTACTTC.

This clone was counted between two and nine times. CDR3 amino acids: CASRQGQGGGQPQHF. The CDR3 DNA reads TGCGCCAGCAGGCAGGGACAGGGGGGAGGTCAGCCCCAGCATTTT. The chain carries TRBV10-2 and TRBJ1-5; TRBD1 matches 11 bases. There are 15 residues in the CDR3. In germline, CDR1 is WSHSY, CDR2 SAAADI. V was clipped by 6 bases and J by 6 bases; unmatched bases: 7.

This clone was seen just once. V and J are TRBV6-1 and TRBJ2-7, with D possibly matching TRBD1 (5 bases). Germline CDR1 is MNHNS and CDR2 is SASEGT. The length of the CDR3 is 13 residues. V lost 2 bases and J 6 bases, leaving 11 bases between the germline ends. The DNA for the CDR3 is TGTGCCAGCAGTGAAAACGTCAGGGTCGAGCAGTACTTC. Translation gives CASSENVRVEQYF.

The CDR3 here is CASSILAGPQETQYF. The CDR3 DNA follows: TGCGCCAGCAGCATACTAGCGGGGCCACAAGAGACCCAGTACTTC. The chain combines TRBV5-1 with TRBJ2-5; TRBD2 matches at 10 bases. The CDR3 is 15 amino acids. Losses at the gene ends were 4 bases for V and 2 bases for J; bases not matched to a gene: 5. Germline values: CDR1 SGHRS, CDR2 YFSETQ. Filled out from reference TRBV5-1 and TRBJ2-5, the complete variable domain reads KAGVTQTPRYLIKTRGQQVTLSCSPISGHRSVSWYQQTPGQGLQFLFEYFSETQRNKGNFPGRFSGRQFSNSRSEMNVSTLELGDSALYLCASSILAGPQETQYFGPGTRLLVL.

The rearrangement links TRBV5-6 to TRBJ1-1; a possible D gene is TRBD1 (5 bases). Germline-derived CDR1 and CDR2 are SGHDT and YYEEEE. The V end lost 5 bases, the J end lost 4 bases, and 15 bases lay between the germline ends. CDR3 length: 14 residues. CDR3 bases: TGTGCCAGCAGTCTTGGGAGGGGCAGCACTGAAGCTTTCTTT. The encoded protein is CASSLGRGSTEAFF. Filled out from reference TRBV5-6 and TRBJ1-1, the complete variable domain reads DAGVTQSPTHLIKTRGQQVTLRCSPKSGHDTVSWYQQALGQGPQFIFQYYEEEERQRGNFPDRFSGHQFPNYSSELNVNALLLGDSALYLCASSLGRGSTEAFFGQGTRLTVV.

This chain uses TRBV11-2 with TRBJ1-4; D is possibly TRBD1 (5 bases). The CDR3 covers 14 residues. The germline CDR1 and CDR2 sequences are SGHAT and FQNNGV. The ends were cut back, 1 base at V and 7 bases at J, with 10 bases in the middle. Here the CDR3 reads CASSLGGGFEKLFF. The CDR3 DNA is TGTGCCAGCAGCTTAGGGGGGGGGTTTGAAAAACTGTTTTTT.

The chain is built from TRBV27 and TRBJ1-6; TRBD1 might be the D (5 bases). This CDR3 contains 16 residues. Trimming cost V 8 bases and J 9 bases, with 23 bases left between them. In germline, CDR1 is MNHEY, CDR2 SMNVEV (reference sequence). CDR3 sequence: CASSNPFMGRASPLHF. As DNA, the CDR3 is TGTGCCAGCTCGAACCCCTTTATGGGCAGGGCTTCACCCCTCCACTTT.

The chain recombines TRBV27 with TRBJ2-2; 11 bases are shared with TRBD2. The J segment lost 1 base and the V segment lost 10 bases, leaving 14 bases of the junction unmatched. The CDR3 sequence is 18 residues long. Germline lookup yields CDR1 MNHEY and CDR2 SMNVEV (reference sequence). CDR3 region: CATSRASGGLLNTGELFF. The CDR3 DNA reads TGTGCCACCTCACGGGCTAGCGGGGGGCTCTTGAACACCGGGGAGCTGTTTTTT.

The genes are TRBV27 and TRBJ1-1; a weak D match, TRBD1 (6 bases). The CDR3 sequence is 16 residues long. The V end was cut by 0 bases, the J end by 5 bases, with 16 bases between. CDR1 MNHEY and CDR2 SMNVEV come from the germline V gene (reference sequence). CDR3 in amino acids: CASSLSMGAGGTEAFF. The DNA of the CDR3 is TGTGCCAGCAGTTTATCGATGGGGGCGGGTGGAACTGAAGCTTTCTTT.